The T cell receptor beta chain under discussion was sequenced for a study of blood T cell repertoires in COVID-19. The overall study: Samples representing acute and convalescent COVID-19 were sourced from the United States, Italy and Spain.

In the authors' methods: Nucleated cell counts were estimated from reference gene primer amplification. TCRdb's table, derived via immunoSEQ multiplex PCR, lists solely in-frame clones and lacks some. The V and J calls and clone size were taken over from that table, and D and trimming were inferred from the DNA. The data show 310,000 or so clones, roughly 87% seen once. Donors in Cohort 3 who had recovered were those with two negative PCRs, healthcare professional clearance, or resolution of their symptoms. CDR1 SGHRS and CDR2 YFSETQ come from the germline V gene. Trimming cost V 0 bases and J 1 base, with 16 bases left between them. The CDR3 runs to 17 residues.

Input material: PBMCs or T cells enriched from blood (not recorded which). The rearrangement links TRBV5-1 to TRBJ1-1; possible D gene TRBD1, 5 bases. The sequence derives from a woman under 40 who had recovered from COVID-19. Here the CDR3 DNA reads TGCGCCAGCAGCTTGGCCGAGCCAGGGCGGAGGAACACTGAAGCTTTCTTT. It yields the protein CASSLAEPGRRNTEAFF.